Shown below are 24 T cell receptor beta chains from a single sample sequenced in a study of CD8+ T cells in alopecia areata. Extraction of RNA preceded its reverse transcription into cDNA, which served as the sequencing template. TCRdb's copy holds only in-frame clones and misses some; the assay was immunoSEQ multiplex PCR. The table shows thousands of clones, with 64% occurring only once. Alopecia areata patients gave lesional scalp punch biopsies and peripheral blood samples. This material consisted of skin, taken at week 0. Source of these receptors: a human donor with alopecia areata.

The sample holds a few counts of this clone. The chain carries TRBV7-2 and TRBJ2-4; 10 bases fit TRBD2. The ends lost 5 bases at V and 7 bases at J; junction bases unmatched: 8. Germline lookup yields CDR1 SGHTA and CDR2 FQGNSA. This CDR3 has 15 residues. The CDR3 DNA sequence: TGTGCCAGCAGCCCTGAAGCGGGAGGGACGAACATTCAGTACTTC. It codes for CASSPEAGGTNIQYF. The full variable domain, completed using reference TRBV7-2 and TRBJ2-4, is GAGVSQSPSNKVTEKGKDVELRCDPISGHTALYWYRQSLGQGLEFLIYFQGNSAPDKSGLPSDRFSAERTGGSVSTLTIQRTQQEDSAVYLCASSPEAGGTNIQYFGAGTRLSVL.

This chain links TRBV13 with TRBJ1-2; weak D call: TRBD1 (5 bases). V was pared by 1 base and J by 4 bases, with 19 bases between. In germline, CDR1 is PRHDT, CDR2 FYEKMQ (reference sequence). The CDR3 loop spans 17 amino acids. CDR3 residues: CASSLAGGNRPGYGYTF. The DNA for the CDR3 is TGTGCCAGCAGCTTAGCCGGAGGTAACAGGCCAGGCTATGGCTACACCTTC.

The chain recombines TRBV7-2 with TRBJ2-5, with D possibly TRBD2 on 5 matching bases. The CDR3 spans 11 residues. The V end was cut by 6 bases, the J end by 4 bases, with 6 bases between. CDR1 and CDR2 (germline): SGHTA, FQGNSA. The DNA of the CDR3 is TGTGCCAGCAGTCTAGCAGAGACCCAGTACTTC. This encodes CASSLAETQYF.

This CDR3 reads CATSPPSGIQGSSYEQYF. DNA of the CDR3: TGTGCCACCAGCCCCCCTAGCGGGATCCAGGGAAGCTCCTACGAGCAGTACTTC. V gene TRBV15 combines with J gene TRBJ2-7, with TRBD2 identical over 9 bases. With 5 bases clipped from V and 0 bases from J, the junction kept 14 bases outside the gene matches. The germline V gene has CDR1 LNHNV and CDR2 YYDKDF (reference sequence). The length of the CDR3 is 18 residues. The full variable domain, with the rest looked up from reference TRBV15 and TRBJ2-7, is DAMVIQNPRYQVTQFGKPVTLSCSQTLNHNVMYWYQQKSSQAPKLLFHYYDKDFNNEADTPDNFQSRRPNTSFCFLDIRSPGLGDTAMYLCATSPPSGIQGSSYEQYFGPGTRLTVT.

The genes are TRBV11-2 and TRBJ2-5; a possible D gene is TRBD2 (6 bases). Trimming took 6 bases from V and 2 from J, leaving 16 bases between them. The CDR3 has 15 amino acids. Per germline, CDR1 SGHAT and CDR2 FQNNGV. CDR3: CASSPVGGIQETQYF. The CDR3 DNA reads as TGTGCCAGCAGTCCTGTCGGCGGGATACAAGAGACCCAGTACTTC.

The CDR3 is CASSSAGLGYGYTF. The CDR3 DNA is TGTGCCAGCAGCTCAGCGGGACTTGGCTATGGCTACACCTTC. The chain employs TRBV7-8 and TRBJ1-2, with D possibly TRBD1 on 5 matching bases. Looked up from germline, CDR1 is SGHVS and CDR2 is FQNEAQ. V was clipped by 4 bases and J by 4 bases, with 13 bases between them. CDR3 length: 14 amino acids.

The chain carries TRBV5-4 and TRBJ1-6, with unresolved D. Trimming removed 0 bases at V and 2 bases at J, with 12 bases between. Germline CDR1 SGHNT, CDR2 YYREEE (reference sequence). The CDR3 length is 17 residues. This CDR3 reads CASSLGAMDAYNSPLHF. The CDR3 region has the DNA TGTGCCAGCAGCTTGGGTGCTATGGATGCCTATAATTCACCCCTCCACTTT. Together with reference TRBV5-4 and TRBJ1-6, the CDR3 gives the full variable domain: ETGVTQSPTHLIKTRGQQVTLRCSSQSGHNTVSWYQQALGQGPQFIFQYYREEENGRGNFPPRFSGLQFPNYSSELNVNALELDDSALYLCASSLGAMDAYNSPLHFGNGTRLTVT.

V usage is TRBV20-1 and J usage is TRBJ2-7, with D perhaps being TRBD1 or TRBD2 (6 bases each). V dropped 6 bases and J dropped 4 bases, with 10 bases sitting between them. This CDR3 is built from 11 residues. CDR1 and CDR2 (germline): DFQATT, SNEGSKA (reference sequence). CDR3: CSAGGTYEQYF. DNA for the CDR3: TGCAGTGCAGGGGGGACGTACGAGCAGTACTTC.

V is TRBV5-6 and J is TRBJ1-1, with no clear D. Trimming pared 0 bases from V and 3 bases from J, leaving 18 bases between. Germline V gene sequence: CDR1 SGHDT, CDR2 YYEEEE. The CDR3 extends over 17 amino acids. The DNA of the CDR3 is TGTGCCAGCAGCTTGGCCCCGCTTGGGCGGGCGTACACTGAAGCTTTCTTT. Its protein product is CASSLAPLGRAYTEAFF.

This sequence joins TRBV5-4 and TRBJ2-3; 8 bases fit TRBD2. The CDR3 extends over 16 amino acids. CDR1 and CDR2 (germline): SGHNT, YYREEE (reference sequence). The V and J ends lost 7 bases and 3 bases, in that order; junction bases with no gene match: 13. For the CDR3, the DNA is TGTGCCAGCCGGTGGGGTAGCGGGATAAATACAGATACGCAGTATTTT. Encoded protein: CASRWGSGINTDTQYF.

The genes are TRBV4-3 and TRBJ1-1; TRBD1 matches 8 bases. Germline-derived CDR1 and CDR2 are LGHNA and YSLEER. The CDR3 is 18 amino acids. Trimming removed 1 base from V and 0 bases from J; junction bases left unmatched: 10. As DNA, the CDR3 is TGCGCCAGCAGCCAAGCCACCGGGACAGGACACCTGAACACTGAAGCTTTCTTT. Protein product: CASSQATGTGHLNTEAFF.

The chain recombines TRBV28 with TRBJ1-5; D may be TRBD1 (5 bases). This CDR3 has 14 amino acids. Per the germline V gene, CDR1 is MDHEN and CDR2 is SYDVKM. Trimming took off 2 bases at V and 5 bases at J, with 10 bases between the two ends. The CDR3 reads CASSLVQEDQPQHF. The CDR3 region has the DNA TGTGCCAGCAGTTTAGTACAGGAGGATCAGCCCCAGCATTTT.

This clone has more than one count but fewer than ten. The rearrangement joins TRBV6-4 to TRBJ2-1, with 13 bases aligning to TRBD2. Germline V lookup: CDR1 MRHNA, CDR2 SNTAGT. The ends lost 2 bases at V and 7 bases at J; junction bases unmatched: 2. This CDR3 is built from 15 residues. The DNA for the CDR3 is TGTGCCAGCAGTGACACTAGCGGGGGGGCTAATGAGCAGTTCTTC. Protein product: CASSDTSGGANEQFF.

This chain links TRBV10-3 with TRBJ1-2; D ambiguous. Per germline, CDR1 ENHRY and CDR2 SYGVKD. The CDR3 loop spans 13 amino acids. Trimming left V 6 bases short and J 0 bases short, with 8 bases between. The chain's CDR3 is CAIRAMANYGYTF. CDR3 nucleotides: TGTGCCATCAGAGCCATGGCTAACTATGGCTACACCTTC.

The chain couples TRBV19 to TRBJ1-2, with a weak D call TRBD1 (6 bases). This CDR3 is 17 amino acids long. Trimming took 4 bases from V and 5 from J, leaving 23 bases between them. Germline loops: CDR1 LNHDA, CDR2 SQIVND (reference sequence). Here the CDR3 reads CASSTLSSQGPTYGYTF. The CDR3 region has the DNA TGTGCCAGTAGTACCCTAAGTTCCCAGGGGCCCACGTATGGCTACACCTTC.

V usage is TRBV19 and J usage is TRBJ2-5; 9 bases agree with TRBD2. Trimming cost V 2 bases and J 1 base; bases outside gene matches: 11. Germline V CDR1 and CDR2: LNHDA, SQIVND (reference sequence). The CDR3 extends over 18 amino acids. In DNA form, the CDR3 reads TGTGCCAGTAGTATACTCTCGCCCGCGGGGGGGATCCAAGAGACCCAGTACTTC. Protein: CASSILSPAGGIQETQYF.

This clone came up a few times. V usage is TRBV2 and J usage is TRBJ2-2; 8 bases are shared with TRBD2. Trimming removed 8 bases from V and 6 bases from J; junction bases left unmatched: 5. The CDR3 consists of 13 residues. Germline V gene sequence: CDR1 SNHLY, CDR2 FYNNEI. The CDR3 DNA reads TGTGCCAGCGCGGGACTAGTCCCCGGGGAGCTGTTTTTT. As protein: CASAGLVPGELFF.

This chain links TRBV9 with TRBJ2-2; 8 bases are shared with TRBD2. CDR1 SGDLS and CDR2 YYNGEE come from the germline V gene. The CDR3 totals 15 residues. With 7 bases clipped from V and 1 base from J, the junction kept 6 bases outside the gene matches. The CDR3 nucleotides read TGTGCCAGCGGGCTAGCGGGTGTGAACACCGGGGAGCTGTTTTTT. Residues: CASGLAGVNTGELFF.

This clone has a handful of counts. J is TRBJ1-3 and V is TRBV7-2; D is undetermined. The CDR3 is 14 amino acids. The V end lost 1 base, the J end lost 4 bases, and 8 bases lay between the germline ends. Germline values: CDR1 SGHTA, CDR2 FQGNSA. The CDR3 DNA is TGTGCCAGCAGCTTAGTGGCAGTCGGAAACACCATATATTTT. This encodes CASSLVAVGNTIYF. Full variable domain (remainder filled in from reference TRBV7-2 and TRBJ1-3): GAGVSQSPSNKVTEKGKDVELRCDPISGHTALYWYRQSLGQGLEFLIYFQGNSAPDKSGLPSDRFSAERTGGSVSTLTIQRTQQEDSAVYLCASSLVAVGNTIYFGEGSWLTVV.

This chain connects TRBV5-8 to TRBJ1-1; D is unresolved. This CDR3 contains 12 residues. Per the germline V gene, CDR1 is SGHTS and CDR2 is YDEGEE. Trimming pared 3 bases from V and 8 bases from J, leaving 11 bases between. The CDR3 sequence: CASSSGAAEAFF. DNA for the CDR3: TGTGCCAGCAGCTCCGGTGCCGCGGAAGCTTTCTTT.

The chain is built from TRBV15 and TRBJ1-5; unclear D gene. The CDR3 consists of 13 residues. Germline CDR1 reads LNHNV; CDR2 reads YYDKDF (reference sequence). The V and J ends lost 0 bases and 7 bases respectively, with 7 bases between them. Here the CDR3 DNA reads TGTGCCACCAGCAGAGATGAGAGGCAGCCCCAGCATTTT. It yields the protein CATSRDERQPQHF.

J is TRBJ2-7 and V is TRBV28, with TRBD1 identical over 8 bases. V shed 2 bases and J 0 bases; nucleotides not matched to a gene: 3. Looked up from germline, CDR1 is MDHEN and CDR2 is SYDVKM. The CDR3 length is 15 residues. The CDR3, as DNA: TGTGCCAGCAGTTTACAGACAGGGGACTCCTACGAGCAGTACTTC. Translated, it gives CASSLQTGDSYEQYF.

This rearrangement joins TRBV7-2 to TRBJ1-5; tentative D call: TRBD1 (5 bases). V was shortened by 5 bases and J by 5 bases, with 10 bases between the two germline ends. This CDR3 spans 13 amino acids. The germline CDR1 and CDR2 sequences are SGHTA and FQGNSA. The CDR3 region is CASSTRVDQPQHF. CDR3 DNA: TGTGCCAGCAGCACCAGGGTTGATCAGCCCCAGCATTTT.

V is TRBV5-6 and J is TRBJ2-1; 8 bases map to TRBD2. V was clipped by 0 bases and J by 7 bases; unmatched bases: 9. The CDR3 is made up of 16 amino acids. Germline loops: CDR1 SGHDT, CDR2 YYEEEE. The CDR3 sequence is CASSLDPSGFLNEQFF. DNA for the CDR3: TGTGCCAGCAGCTTGGATCCTAGCGGGTTTCTGAATGAGCAGTTCTTC.